This T cell receptor (beta chain) was observed in a study of shared clonotypes between healthy human individuals. Whole-study results and caveats: In having few donors, the study represented limited genetic and exposure-history diversity.

A remark on this clone: Its antigen is currently unknown.

Authors' methods: There were no quality scores in the junction-only immunoSEQ sequences, so filtering differed. Libraries were prepared by immunoSEQ multiplex PCR; TCRdb keeps only in-frame clonotypes and omits some of them. V, J and clone size are taken as reported in that table, and D and trimming were inferred from the DNA itself. The sample includes over a million clones, around 95% of them seen just once. This sequence was found in a man aged 25 to 40 in good health. The sample was naive CD4+ T cells sorted from blood. Described subset: CD45RA+ positively selected.

The CDR3 DNA is TGTGCCAGCAGCTCGGGACTAGCGGGAGGTCCAACCGGGGAGCTGTTTTTT. This translates into CASSSGLAGGPTGELFF. This chain joins TRBV13 and TRBJ2-2, with 15 nucleotides matching TRBD2. Trimming cost V 4 bases and J 5 bases; bases outside gene matches: 5. The CDR3 is made up of 17 amino acids. The germline V gene encodes CDR1 PRHDT and CDR2 FYEKMQ (reference sequence).